In its sample, the clone carrying this T cell receptor (beta chain) was seen many times. Its antigen is currently unknown. V lost 8 bases, J lost 0 bases, and 11 bases lay in between. The germline gives CDR1 SQVTM, CDR2 ANQGSEA. The CDR3 totals 13 residues. Individually, cDNA molecules had unique molecular identifiers attached to them. One entry per CDR3 protein results from TCRdb running MiXCR on the 5' RACE reads. This sample has some 70,000 distinct CDR3 sequences, with 8% to 9.5% found just once. This entry comes from a study of early T cells in non-severe SARS-CoV-2 infection. Study at large: Sequencing targeted bulk RNA from unsorted whole blood, leaving chains unpaired.

General study findings and limits: Sequences matched to VDJdb favored anti-spike CD8 responses, while private and CD4 specificities were missed.

This TCR was sampled from an adult who was a healthcare worker with PCR-confirmed SARS-CoV-2 infection or an uninfected control (not recorded which). Material: whole blood. V is TRBV29-1 and J is TRBJ1-3, with a possible D match to TRBD1 (5 bases). This CDR3 reads CSFRRGSGNTIYF. The CDR3 nucleotides read TGCAGCTTCCGGAGGGGCTCTGGAAACACCATATATTTT.